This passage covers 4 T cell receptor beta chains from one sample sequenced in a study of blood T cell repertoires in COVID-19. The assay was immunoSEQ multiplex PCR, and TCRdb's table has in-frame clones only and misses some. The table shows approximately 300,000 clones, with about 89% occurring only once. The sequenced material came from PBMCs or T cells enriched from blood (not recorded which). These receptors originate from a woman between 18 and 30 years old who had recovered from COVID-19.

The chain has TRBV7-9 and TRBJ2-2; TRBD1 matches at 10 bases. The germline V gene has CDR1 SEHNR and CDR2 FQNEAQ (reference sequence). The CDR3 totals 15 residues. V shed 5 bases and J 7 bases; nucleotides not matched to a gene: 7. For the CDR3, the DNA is TGTGCCAGCAGCACCTGGACAGGGGGGAACGGGGAGCTGTTTTTT. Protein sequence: CASSTWTGGNGELFF.

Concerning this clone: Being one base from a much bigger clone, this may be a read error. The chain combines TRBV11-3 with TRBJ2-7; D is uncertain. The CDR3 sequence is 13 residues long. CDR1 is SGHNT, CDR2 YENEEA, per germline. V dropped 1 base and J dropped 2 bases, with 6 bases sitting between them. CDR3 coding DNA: TGTGCCAGCAGCTTAGGAGCCCCCTACGAGCAGTACTTC. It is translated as CASSLGAPYEQYF.

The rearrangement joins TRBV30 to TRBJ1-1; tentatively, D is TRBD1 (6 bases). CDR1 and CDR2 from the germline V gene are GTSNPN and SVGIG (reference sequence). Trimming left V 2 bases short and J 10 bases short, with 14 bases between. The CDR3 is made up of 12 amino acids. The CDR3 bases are TGTGCCTGGAGTTCTCGTCGAGGGGGAGCTTTCTTT. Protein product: CAWSSRRGGAFF.

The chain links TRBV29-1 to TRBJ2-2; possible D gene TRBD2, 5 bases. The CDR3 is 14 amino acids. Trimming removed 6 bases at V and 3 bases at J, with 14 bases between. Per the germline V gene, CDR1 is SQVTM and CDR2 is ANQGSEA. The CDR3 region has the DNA TGCAGCGTCGGGCAGGCGGGTCACACCGGGGAGCTGTTTTTT. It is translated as CSVGQAGHTGELFF.